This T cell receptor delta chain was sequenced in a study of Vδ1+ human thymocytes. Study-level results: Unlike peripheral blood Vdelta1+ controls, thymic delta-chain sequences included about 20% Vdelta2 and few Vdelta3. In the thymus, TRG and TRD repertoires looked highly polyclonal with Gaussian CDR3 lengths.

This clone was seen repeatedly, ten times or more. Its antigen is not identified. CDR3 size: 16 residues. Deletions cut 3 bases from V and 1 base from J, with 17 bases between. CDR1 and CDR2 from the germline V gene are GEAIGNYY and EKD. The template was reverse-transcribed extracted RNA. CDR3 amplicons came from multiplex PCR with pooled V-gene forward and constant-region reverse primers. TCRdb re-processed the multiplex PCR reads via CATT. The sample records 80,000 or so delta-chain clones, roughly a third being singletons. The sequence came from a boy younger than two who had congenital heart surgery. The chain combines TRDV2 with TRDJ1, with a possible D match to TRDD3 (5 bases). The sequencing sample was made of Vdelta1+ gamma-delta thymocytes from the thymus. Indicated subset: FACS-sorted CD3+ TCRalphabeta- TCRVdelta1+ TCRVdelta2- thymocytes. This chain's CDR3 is CACDRGWVGTTDKLIF. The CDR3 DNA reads TGTGCCTGTGACCGGGGCTGGGTCGGGACCACCGATAAACTCATCTTT.